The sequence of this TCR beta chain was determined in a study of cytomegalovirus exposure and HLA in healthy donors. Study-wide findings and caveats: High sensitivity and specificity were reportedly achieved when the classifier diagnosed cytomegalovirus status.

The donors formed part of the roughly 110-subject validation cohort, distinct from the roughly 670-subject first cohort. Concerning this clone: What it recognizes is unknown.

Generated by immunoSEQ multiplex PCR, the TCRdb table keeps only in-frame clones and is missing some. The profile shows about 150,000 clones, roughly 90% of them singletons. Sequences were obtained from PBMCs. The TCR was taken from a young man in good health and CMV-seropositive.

The CDR3 DNA reads TGTGCCAGCAGCTTAGTGGACGGGACAGGGGGTAATCGGGCCTATGGCTACACCTTC. Amino acid sequence: CASSLVDGTGGNRAYGYTF. This chain links TRBV7-6 with TRBJ1-2, with 11 bases that match TRBD1. The germline V gene encodes CDR1 SGHVS and CDR2 FNYEAQ. V gave up 1 base and J gave up 4 bases; unmatched junction bases: 14. The CDR3 runs 19 residues.